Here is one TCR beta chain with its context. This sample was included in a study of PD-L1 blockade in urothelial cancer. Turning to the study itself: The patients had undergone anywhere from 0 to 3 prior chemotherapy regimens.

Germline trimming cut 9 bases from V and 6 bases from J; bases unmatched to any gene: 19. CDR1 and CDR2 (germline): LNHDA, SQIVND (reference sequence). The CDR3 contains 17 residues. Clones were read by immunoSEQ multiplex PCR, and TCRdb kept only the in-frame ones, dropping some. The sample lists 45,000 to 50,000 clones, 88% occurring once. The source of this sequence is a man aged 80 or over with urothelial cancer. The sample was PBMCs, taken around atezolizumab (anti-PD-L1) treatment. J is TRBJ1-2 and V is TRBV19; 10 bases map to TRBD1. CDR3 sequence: CASNPLRGTGVIDGYTF. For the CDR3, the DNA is TGTGCCAGCAACCCGCTTCGAGGGACAGGGGTTATCGATGGCTACACCTTC.